This T cell receptor beta chain was sequenced during a study of control samples from healthy donors and cancer patients. Clones were sequenced by immunoSEQ multiplex PCR, and TCRdb holds only the in-frame ones, with some missing. The table includes about 140,000 clones, about 90% detected once. The CDR3 totals 16 residues. Germline loops: CDR1 SGHNT, CDR2 YENEEA. Trimming removed 0 bases from V and 5 bases from J, with 16 bases in between. This clone showed up just once. The chain links TRBV11-3 to TRBJ2-5; D not resolved. The TCR originated in a man younger than 35 in good health. The sequencing sample was made of blood. In DNA, the CDR3 is TGTGCCAGCAGCTTAGATCGGATGGGTTGTGTGGAGACCCAGTACTTC. Protein product: CASSLDRMGCVETQYF.